This T cell receptor (beta chain) was sequenced in a study of cytomegalovirus exposure and HLA in healthy donors. PCR involved 60 Vbeta and 13 Jbeta primers. Using immunoSEQ multiplex PCR, the repertoire was profiled, and TCRdb retains in-frame clones only, with some absent. The repertoire has over 50,000 clones, roughly 80% of them found once; the top ten carry roughly 1.8%. Trimming left V 4 bases short and J 2 bases short, with 14 bases between. CDR1 is MGHRA, CDR2 YSYEKL, per germline. This CDR3 region has 15 residues. This clonotype was obtained from a man aged 40-55 years in good health and CMV-seronegative. Sequencing used PBMCs. The rearrangement uses TRBV4-1 and TRBJ1-1; D ambiguous. Here the CDR3 reads CASSPILLRNTEAFF. DNA of the CDR3: TGCGCCAGCAGCCCCATCCTGTTGAGAAACACTGAAGCTTTCTTT.